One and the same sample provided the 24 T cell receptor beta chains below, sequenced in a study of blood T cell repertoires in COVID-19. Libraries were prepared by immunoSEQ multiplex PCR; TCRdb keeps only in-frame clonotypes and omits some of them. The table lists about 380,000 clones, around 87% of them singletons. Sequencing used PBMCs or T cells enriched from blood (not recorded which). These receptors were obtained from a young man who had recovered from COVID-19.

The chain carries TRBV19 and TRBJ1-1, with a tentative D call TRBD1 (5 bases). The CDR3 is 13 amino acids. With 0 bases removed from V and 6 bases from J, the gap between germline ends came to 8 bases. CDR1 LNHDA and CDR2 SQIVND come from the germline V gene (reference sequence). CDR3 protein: CASSIEGGAEAFF. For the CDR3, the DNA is TGTGCCAGTAGTATAGAGGGAGGGGCTGAAGCTTTCTTT.

The CDR3 DNA reads TGTGCCAGCAGCCCGACAGGATATAATGAAAAACTGTTTTTT. It codes for CASSPTGYNEKLFF. The rearrangement links TRBV9 to TRBJ1-4, with a possible D match to TRBD1 (6 bases). The V gene lost 4 bases and the J gene lost 4 bases, with 11 bases spanning the gap. The CDR3 contains 14 residues. Germline loops: CDR1 SGDLS, CDR2 YYNGEE.

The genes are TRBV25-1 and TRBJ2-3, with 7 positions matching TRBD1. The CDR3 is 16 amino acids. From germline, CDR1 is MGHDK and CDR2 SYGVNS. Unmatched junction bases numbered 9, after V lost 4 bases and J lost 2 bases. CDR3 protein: CASSVSGQVLTDTQYF. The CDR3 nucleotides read TGTGCCAGCAGTGTGTCCGGACAGGTTCTCACAGATACGCAGTATTTT.

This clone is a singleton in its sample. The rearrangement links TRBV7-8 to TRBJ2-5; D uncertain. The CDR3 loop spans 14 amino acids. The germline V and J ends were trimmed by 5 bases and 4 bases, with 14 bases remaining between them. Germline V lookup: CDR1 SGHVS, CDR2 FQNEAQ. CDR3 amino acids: CASSPGGLGETQYF. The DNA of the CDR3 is TGTGCCAGCAGCCCGGGTGGCCTCGGAGAGACCCAGTACTTC.

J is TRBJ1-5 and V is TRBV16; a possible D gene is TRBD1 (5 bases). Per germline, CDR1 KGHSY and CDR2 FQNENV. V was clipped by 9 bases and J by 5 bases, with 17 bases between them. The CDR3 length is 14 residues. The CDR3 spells CASGDSPIDQPQHF. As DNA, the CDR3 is TGTGCCAGTGGGGACTCCCCGATCGATCAGCCCCAGCATTTT.

The chain's CDR3 is CASSSRGRHRESPDTQYF. CDR3 bases: TGTGCCAGCAGCTCCCGAGGAAGGCACAGGGAGAGTCCAGATACGCAGTATTTT. The V and J genes are TRBV7-9 and TRBJ2-3, with D possibly matching TRBD1 (6 bases). Germline V gives CDR1 SEHNR, CDR2 FQNEAQ (reference sequence). This CDR3 spans 18 amino acids. V was clipped by 4 bases and J by 4 bases, with 24 bases between them. Full variable domain (remainder filled in from reference TRBV7-9 and TRBJ2-3): DTGVSQNPRHKITKRGQNVTFRCDPISEHNRLYWYRQTLGQGPEFLTYFQNEAQLEKSRLLSDRFSAERPKGSFSTLEIQRTEQGDSAMYLCASSSRGRHRESPDTQYFGPGTRLTVL.

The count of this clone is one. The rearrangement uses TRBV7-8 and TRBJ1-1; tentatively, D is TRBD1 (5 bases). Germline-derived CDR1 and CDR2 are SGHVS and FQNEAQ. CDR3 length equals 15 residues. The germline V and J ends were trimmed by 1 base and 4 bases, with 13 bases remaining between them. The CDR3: CASSLGVGPGTEAFF. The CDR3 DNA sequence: TGTGCCAGCAGCTTAGGGGTGGGGCCTGGCACTGAAGCTTTCTTT.

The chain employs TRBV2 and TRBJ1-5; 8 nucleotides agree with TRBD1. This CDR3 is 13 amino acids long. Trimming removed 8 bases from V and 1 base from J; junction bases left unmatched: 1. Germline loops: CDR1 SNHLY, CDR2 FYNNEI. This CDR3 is CASDRGSNQPQHF. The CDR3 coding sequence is TGTGCCAGCGACAGGGGAAGCAATCAGCCCCAGCATTTT.

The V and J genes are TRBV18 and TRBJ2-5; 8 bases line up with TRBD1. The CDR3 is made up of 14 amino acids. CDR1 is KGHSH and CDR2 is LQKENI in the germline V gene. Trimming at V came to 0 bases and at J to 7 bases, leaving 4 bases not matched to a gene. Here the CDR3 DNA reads TGTGCCAGCTCACCACCCGGACAGGGTGTGACCCAGTACTTC. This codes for CASSPPGQGVTQYF.

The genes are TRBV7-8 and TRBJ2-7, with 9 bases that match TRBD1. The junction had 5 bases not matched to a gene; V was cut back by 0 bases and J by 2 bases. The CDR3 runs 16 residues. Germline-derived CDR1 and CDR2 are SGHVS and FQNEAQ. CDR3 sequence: CASSLAGTGPTYEQYF. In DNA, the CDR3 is TGTGCCAGCAGCTTAGCGGGGACAGGGCCCACCTACGAGCAGTACTTC.

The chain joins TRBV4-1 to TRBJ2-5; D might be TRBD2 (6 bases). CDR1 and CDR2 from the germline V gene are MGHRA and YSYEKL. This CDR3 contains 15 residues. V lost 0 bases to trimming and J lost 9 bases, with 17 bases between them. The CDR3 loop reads CASSQDDGSEVSQYF. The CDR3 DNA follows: TGCGCCAGCAGCCAAGATGACGGGAGCGAGGTCTCCCAGTACTTC.

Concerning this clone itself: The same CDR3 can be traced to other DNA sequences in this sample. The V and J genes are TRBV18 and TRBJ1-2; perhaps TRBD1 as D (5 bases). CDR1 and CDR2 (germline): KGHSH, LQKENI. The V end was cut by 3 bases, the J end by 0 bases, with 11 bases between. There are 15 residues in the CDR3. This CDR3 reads CASSPGTEANYGYTF. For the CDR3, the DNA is TGTGCCAGCTCACCGGGGACTGAAGCTAACTATGGCTACACCTTC.

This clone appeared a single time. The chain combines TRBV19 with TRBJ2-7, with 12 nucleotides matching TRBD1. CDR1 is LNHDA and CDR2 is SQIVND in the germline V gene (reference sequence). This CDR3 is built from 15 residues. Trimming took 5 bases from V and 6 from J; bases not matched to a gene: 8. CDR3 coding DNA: TGTGCCAGTAGTCTGGGACAGGGGGCGGGTGGCGAGCAGTACTTC. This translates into CASSLGQGAGGEQYF.

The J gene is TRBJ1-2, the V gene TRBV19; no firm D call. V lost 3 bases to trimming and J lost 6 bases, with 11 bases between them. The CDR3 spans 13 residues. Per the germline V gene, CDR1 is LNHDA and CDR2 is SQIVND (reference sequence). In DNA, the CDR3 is TGTGCCAGTAGTATTGGGAGGGCGGATGGCTACACCTTC. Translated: CASSIGRADGYTF.

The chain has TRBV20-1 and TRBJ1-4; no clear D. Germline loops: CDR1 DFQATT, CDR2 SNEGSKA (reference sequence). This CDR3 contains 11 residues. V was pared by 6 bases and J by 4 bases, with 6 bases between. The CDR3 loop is CSAHFNEKLFF. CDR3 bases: TGCAGTGCCCATTTTAATGAAAAACTGTTTTTT.

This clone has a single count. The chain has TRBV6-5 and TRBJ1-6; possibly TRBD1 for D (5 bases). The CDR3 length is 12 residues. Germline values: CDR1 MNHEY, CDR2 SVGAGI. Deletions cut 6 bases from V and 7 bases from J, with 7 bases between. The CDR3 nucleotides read TGTGCCAGCAGGAACAGGAATTCACCCCTCCACTTT. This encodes CASRNRNSPLHF.

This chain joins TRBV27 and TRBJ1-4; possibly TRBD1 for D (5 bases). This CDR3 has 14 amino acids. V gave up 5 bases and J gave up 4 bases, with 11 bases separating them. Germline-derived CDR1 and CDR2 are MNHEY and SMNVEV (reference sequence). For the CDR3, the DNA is TGTGCCAGCAGTATGGGGCGCGGTAATGAAAAACTGTTTTTT. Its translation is CASSMGRGNEKLFF.

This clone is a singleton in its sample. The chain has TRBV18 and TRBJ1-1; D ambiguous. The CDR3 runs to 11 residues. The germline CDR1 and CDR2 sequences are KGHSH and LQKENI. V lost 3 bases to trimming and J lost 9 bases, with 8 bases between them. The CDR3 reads CASSPGRQAFF. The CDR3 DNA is TGTGCCAGCTCACCGGGGAGACAAGCTTTCTTT.

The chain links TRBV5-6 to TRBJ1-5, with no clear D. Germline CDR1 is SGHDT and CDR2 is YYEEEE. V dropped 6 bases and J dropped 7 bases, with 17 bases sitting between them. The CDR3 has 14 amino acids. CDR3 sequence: CASTILGVRQPQHF. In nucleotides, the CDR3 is TGTGCCAGCACCATTCTCGGGGTTCGCCAGCCCCAGCATTTT. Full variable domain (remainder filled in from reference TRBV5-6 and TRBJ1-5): DAGVTQSPTHLIKTRGQQVTLRCSPKSGHDTVSWYQQALGQGPQFIFQYYEEEERQRGNFPDRFSGHQFPNYSSELNVNALLLGDSALYLCASTILGVRQPQHFGDGTRLSIL.

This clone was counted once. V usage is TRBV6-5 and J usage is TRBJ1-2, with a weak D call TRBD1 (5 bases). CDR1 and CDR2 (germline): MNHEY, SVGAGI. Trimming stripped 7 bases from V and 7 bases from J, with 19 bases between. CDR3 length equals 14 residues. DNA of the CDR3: TGTGCCAGCACCTACGGGGGAGTTCGAACTGGCTACACCTTC. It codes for CASTYGGVRTGYTF.

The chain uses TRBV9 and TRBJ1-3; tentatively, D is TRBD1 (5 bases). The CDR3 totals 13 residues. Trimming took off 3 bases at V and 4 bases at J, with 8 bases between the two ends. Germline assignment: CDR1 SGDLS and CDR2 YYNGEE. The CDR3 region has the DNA TGTGCCAGCAGCGAGGGGCCAGGAAACACCATATATTTT. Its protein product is CASSEGPGNTIYF. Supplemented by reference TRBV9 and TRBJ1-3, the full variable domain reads DSGVTQTPKHLITATGQRVTLRCSPRSGDLSVYWYQQSLDQGLQFLIQYYNGEERAKGNILERFSAQQFPDLHSELNLSSLELGDSALYFCASSEGPGNTIYFGEGSWLTVV.

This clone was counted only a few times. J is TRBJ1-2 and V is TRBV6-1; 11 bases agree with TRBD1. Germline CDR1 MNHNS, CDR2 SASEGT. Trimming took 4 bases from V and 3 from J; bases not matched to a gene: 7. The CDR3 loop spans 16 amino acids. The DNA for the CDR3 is TGTGCCAGCAGTGCTCTCGTGGGACAGGGGGACTATGGCTACACCTTC. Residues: CASSALVGQGDYGYTF.

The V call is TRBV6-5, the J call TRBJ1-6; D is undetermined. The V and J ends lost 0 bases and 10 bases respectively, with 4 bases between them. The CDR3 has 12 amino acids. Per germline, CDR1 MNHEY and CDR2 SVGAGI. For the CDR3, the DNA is TGTGCCAGCAGTTACTCGAGGTCACCCCTCCACTTT. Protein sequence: CASSYSRSPLHF.

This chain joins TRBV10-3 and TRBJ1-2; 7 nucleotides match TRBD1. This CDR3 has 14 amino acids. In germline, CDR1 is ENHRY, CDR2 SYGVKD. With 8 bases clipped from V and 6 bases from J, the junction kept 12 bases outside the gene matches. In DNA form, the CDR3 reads TGTGCCATCCGGGACAGTTCCATCTACGATGGCTACACCTTC. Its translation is CAIRDSSIYDGYTF.